The rows below give T cell receptor beta chains drawn from one sample of a study of cytomegalovirus exposure and HLA in healthy donors. This table comes from immunoSEQ multiplex PCR, and its TCRdb copy is limited to in-frame clones, with some not included. The profile covers 60,000 or so clones, with 77% appearing a single time and more than 2.5% taken by the ten largest. What was sequenced was PBMCs. Receptors were obtained from a female donor in good health and CMV-seronegative. Both conserved end residues are part of each CDR3. The order of the fields is CDR3 DNA, CDR3 protein, J gene, clone size, D gene, V gene. A D gene is named only where the DNA matches it firmly. The size of a clone is reported for some rows only, either as once, few or many, or as a class for expanded clones.

DNA: TGTGCTTCCGGGGTACGAGATACGCAGTATTTT
CDR3: CASGVRDTQYF
J: TRBJ2-3
size: few
D: -
V: TRBV19

DNA: TGTGCCAGCAGTGAAGCGCGGGATAGGATCACCTTC
CDR3: CASSEARDRITF
J: TRBJ1-2
size: -
D: -
V: TRBV2

DNA: TGTGCCAGCAGCTCTGAGGCCATGACTGAAGCTTTCTTT
CDR3: CASSSEAMTEAFF
J: TRBJ1-1
size: -
D: -
V: TRBV5-5

DNA: TGTGCCAGCAGTTACTCCTGGGACAGCGAAAACTTC
CDR3: CASSYSWDSENF
J: TRBJ2-7
size: -
D: TRBD1
V: TRBV6-6

DNA: TGTGCCATCAGTGAGAGGGACAGGGGCTACGAGCAGTACTTC
CDR3: CAISERDRGYEQYF
J: TRBJ2-7
size: few
D: TRBD1
V: TRBV10-3

DNA: TGCAGCGTTCAGACAGGGAGCTATGGCTACACCTTC
CDR3: CSVQTGSYGYTF
J: TRBJ1-2
size: once
D: TRBD1
V: TRBV29-1

DNA: TGTGCCAGCAGCCCACTCGCCGGCGGGGCGCGGGGAAACATTCAGTACTTC
CDR3: CASSPLAGGARGNIQYF
J: TRBJ2-4
size: -
D: -
V: TRBV7-9

DNA: TGTGCCAGCAGCTTAAAAGCGGGGCACTTATCGAACACCGGGGAGCTGTTTTTT
CDR3: CASSLKAGHLSNTGELFF
J: TRBJ2-2
size: few
D: TRBD2
V: TRBV7-9

DNA: TGTGCCAGCAGCTTCGGTCTGGGGGGTGAGCAGTTCTTC
CDR3: CASSFGLGGEQFF
J: TRBJ2-1
size: -
D: -
V: TRBV7-9

DNA: TGCGCCAGCAGCCAAGGTCTCAGGGGGCCTTCGTCGGGTGGCTACACCTTC
CDR3: CASSQGLRGPSSGGYTF
J: TRBJ1-2
size: -
D: TRBD1
V: TRBV4-1

DNA: TGTGCCAGCAGCTTAGTGGGGACAGGGGCCAATTCACCCCTCCACTTT
CDR3: CASSLVGTGANSPLHF
J: TRBJ1-6
size: -
D: TRBD1
V: TRBV7-8

DNA: TGTGCCAGCAGCCTCAGGGGAGATACGCAGTATTTT
CDR3: CASSLRGDTQYF
J: TRBJ2-3
size: -
D: -
V: TRBV27

DNA: TGCGCCAGCAGCACATGGGACAGTGTCTCCTACAATGAGCAGTTCTTC
CDR3: CASSTWDSVSYNEQFF
J: TRBJ2-1
size: -
D: TRBD1
V: TRBV5-1

DNA: TGTGCCAGCAGCTTGGGTGGGTCAGGGGGATTCTACGAGCAGTACTTC
CDR3: CASSLGGSGGFYEQYF
J: TRBJ2-7
size: -
D: TRBD1
V: TRBV5-4

DNA: TGTGCCAGCAGCCAAGAAGGCAAAAGCGGCTCCTACGAGCAGTACTTC
CDR3: CASSQEGKSGSYEQYF
J: TRBJ2-7
size: -
D: -
V: TRBV4-2